Included here is one TCR beta chain sequence, with context. Reverse transcription of about 0.45 to 1 ug RNA was performed with random hexamers. TCRdb re-called the immunoSEQ multiplex PCR reads with MiXCR, one entry per CDR3 protein. The sample lists about 200,000 distinct CDR3 sequences; approximately 95% were seen once. Germline V CDR1 and CDR2: GTSNPN, SVGIG (reference sequence). The CDR3 is 11 residues long. J lost 8 bases, V lost 5 bases, and 4 bases had no gene match. This sample is drawn from a study of CD8 T cells in Susac syndrome. The sequenced sample consisted of CD4+ T cells from PBMCs. The V and J genes are TRBV30 and TRBJ1-2; 8 bases are a match to TRBD1. The sequence was obtained from a human donor with multiple sclerosis. The CDR3, as DNA: TGTGCCTGGGACAGGGGTGGAGGCTACACCTTC. This sequence encodes CAWDRGGGYTF.